This T cell receptor beta chain was recovered during a study of blood T cell repertoires in COVID-19. This clone was counted once. The CDR3 is made up of 16 amino acids. Germline CDR1 reads MDHEN; CDR2 reads SYDVKM. Trimming shortened V by 5 bases and J by 7 bases, and 18 bases separated the two germline ends. The data were produced by immunoSEQ multiplex PCR, yet TCRdb's version contains in-frame clones alone and is incomplete. The sample consists of fewer than 300,000 clones, about 85% of them appearing once. This receptor was taken from a human donor with COVID-19, enrolled during active disease. The donor label of this sample is uncertain. What was sequenced was peripheral blood. The chain employs TRBV28 and TRBJ1-6; D call uncertain. For the CDR3, the DNA is TGTGCCAGCAGTAGAGAGGGCCGAAGGAGGAATTCACCCCTCCACTTT. It specifies CASSREGRRRNSPLHF.